A single sample is the source of the 26 T cell receptor beta chains below, sequenced in a study of blood T cell repertoires in COVID-19. Sequencing was performed with immunoSEQ multiplex PCR; in TCRdb, only in-frame clones are kept and a portion is missing. The sample has about 250,000 clones, 80% to 90% seen once. The specimen sequenced was peripheral blood. Receptor source: a man aged 35-49 years with active or convalescent COVID-19.

The chain couples TRBV10-3 to TRBJ1-3, with TRBD1 matching 10 bases. The CDR3 is 16 residues long. From germline, CDR1 is ENHRY and CDR2 SYGVKD. With V trimmed by 6 bases and J by 0 bases, 5 bases remained unmatched. The CDR3 DNA sequence: TGTGCCATCAGAGACCGGGACAGGGGCTCTGGAAACACCATATATTTT. Translating it yields CAIRDRDRGSGNTIYF.

V is TRBV6-5 and J is TRBJ1-2, with D maybe TRBD1 (6 bases). CDR1 is MNHEY and CDR2 is SVGAGI in the germline V gene. The CDR3 is 12 amino acids. V lost 0 bases to trimming and J lost 12 bases, with 11 bases between them. The CDR3 region is CASSYSGQGNTF. The CDR3 nucleotides read TGTGCCAGCAGTTACTCGGGGCAGGGGAACACCTTC.

The genes are TRBV7-2 and TRBJ2-1; TRBD2 might be the D (6 bases). V lost 3 bases, J lost 2 bases, and 11 bases lay in between. Germline CDR1 is SGHTA and CDR2 is FQGNSA. The CDR3 has 15 residues. CDR3 residues: CASSLTGLTYNEQFF. CDR3 in DNA: TGTGCCAGCAGCTTGACGGGACTGACCTACAATGAGCAGTTCTTC.

CDR3 amino acids: CAWTHGTYEQYF. CDR3 DNA: TGTGCCTGGACTCACGGTACCTACGAGCAGTACTTC. The V and J genes are TRBV30 and TRBJ2-7; no reliable D call. The germline V gene encodes CDR1 GTSNPN and CDR2 SVGIG (reference sequence). Trimming took off 4 bases at V and 2 bases at J, with 9 bases between the two ends. The CDR3 contains 12 residues.

The chain joins TRBV7-2 to TRBJ2-5, with D tentatively TRBD2 (5 bases). Trimming removed 5 bases from V and 2 bases from J, with 12 bases in between. The CDR3 extends over 14 amino acids. Germline loops: CDR1 SGHTA, CDR2 FQGNSA. CDR3 loop: CASSRSRGQETQYF. The CDR3 bases are TGTGCCAGCAGCAGGTCCCGGGGTCAAGAGACCCAGTACTTC.

The V call is TRBV5-1, the J call TRBJ1-2; D may be TRBD1 (6 bases). V lost 0 bases and J 4 bases, leaving 13 bases between the germline ends. CDR3 length: 15 residues. From germline, CDR1 is SGHRS and CDR2 YFSETQ. The CDR3 DNA sequence: TGCGCCAGCAGCTTGGGGCAGGGGAACCTCTATGGCTACACCTTC. It yields the protein CASSLGQGNLYGYTF.

The V gene is TRBV11-2, the J gene TRBJ2-2; perhaps TRBD2 as D (5 bases). Per germline, CDR1 SGHAT and CDR2 FQNNGV. Trimming removed 2 bases from V and 1 base from J, with 8 bases in between. This CDR3 contains 15 residues. The CDR3 loop reads CASSLIAGNTGELFF. In DNA, the CDR3 is TGTGCCAGCAGCTTAATCGCGGGGAACACCGGGGAGCTGTTTTTT.

The CDR3 sequence is CASSRTVDYGYTF. The CDR3 nucleotides are TGCGCCAGCAGCCGGACAGTTGACTATGGCTACACCTTC. The chain couples TRBV5-1 to TRBJ1-2; D might be TRBD1 (6 bases). The germline V gene encodes CDR1 SGHRS and CDR2 YFSETQ. The germline V and J ends were trimmed by 4 bases and 3 bases, with 10 bases remaining between them. CDR3 length equals 13 residues.

This clone was found once. The V call is TRBV11-3, the J call TRBJ2-5, with D hard to call. The V and J ends lost 5 bases and 5 bases respectively, with 9 bases between them. Germline V gene data show CDR1 as SGHNT and CDR2 as YENEEA. The CDR3 contains 12 residues. CDR3 loop: CASSPSVETQYF. The CDR3 region has the DNA TGTGCCAGCAGCCCTTCGGTGGAGACCCAGTACTTC.

The chain links TRBV27 to TRBJ1-4; 8 bases map to TRBD1. CDR3 length: 16 residues. Germline lookup yields CDR1 MNHEY and CDR2 SMNVEV (reference sequence). Germline trimming cut 5 bases from V and 8 bases from J; bases unmatched to any gene: 13. For the CDR3, the DNA is TGTGCCAGCAGTCCCACCTCGACAGGGGTAGTAGAAAAACTGTTTTTT. This gives the protein CASSPTSTGVVEKLFF.

This sequence joins TRBV27 and TRBJ1-6; TRBD1 might be the D (5 bases). This CDR3 region has 17 residues. Trimming removed 0 bases from V and 3 bases from J, with 12 bases in between. Germline CDR1 MNHEY, CDR2 SMNVEV (reference sequence). The CDR3 protein is CASSLSKGAYYNSPLHF. The CDR3 DNA is TGTGCCAGCAGTTTATCGAAAGGGGCGTACTATAATTCACCCCTCCACTTT.

This chain joins TRBV7-9 and TRBJ2-1; TRBD2 aligns across 11 bases. This CDR3 contains 19 residues. After removal of 5 bases from V and 6 bases from J, the junction contained 18 bases not matched to a gene. Germline CDR1 SEHNR, CDR2 FQNEAQ (reference sequence). The CDR3 DNA is TGTGCCAGCAGCCTAACCTCACGGCAACTAGCGGGGGAGATCAATGAGCAGTTCTTC. Protein product: CASSLTSRQLAGEINEQFF.

The chain employs TRBV14 and TRBJ2-3; TRBD1 matches 11 bases. The CDR3 has 20 amino acids. CDR1 SGHDN and CDR2 FVKESK come from the germline V gene. Unmatched junction bases numbered 14, after V lost 3 bases and J lost 0 bases. This chain's CDR3 is CASSQWTGGGGALSTDTQYF. The CDR3, as DNA: TGTGCCAGCAGCCAGTGGACAGGGGGCGGGGGTGCCTTGAGCACAGATACGCAGTATTTT.

This chain uses TRBV6-5 with TRBJ2-4; 10 bases align to TRBD1. Germline lookup yields CDR1 MNHEY and CDR2 SVGAGI. Germline trimming cut 6 bases from V and 0 bases from J; bases unmatched to any gene: 2. This CDR3 is 15 amino acids long. This CDR3 reads CASRTGGRAKNIQYF. As DNA, the CDR3 is TGTGCCAGCAGGACAGGGGGCAGAGCCAAAAACATTCAGTACTTC.

The V and J genes are TRBV11-2 and TRBJ2-7; 7 nucleotides match TRBD1. The germline V gene encodes CDR1 SGHAT and CDR2 FQNNGV. V gave up 1 base and J gave up 4 bases; unmatched junction bases: 4. The CDR3 runs to 14 residues. CDR3 in amino acids: CASSLATGAYEQYF. The CDR3 DNA reads TGTGCCAGCAGCTTAGCCACAGGGGCATACGAGCAGTACTTC. Using reference TRBV11-2 and TRBJ2-7 for the parts outside the CDR3, the full variable domain is EAGVAQSPRYKIIEKRQSVAFWCNPISGHATLYWYQQILGQGPKLLIQFQNNGVVDDSQLPKDRFSAERLKGVDSTLKIQPAKLEDSAVYLCASSLATGAYEQYFGPGTRLTVT.

This chain links TRBV10-3 with TRBJ1-2; D perhaps matches TRBD1 (5 bases). From germline, CDR1 is ENHRY and CDR2 SYGVKD. CDR3 length: 15 amino acids. The V and J ends lost 0 bases and 2 bases respectively, with 10 bases between them. The CDR3 is CAISESNRQNYGYTF. The CDR3, as DNA: TGTGCCATCAGTGAGTCGAACCGACAGAACTATGGCTACACCTTC.

This rearrangement joins TRBV15 to TRBJ2-5; TRBD1 agrees at 9 bases. The ends lost 3 bases at V and 5 bases at J; junction bases unmatched: 4. This CDR3 is built from 14 residues. Germline V lookup: CDR1 LNHNV, CDR2 YYDKDF (reference sequence). The CDR3 is CATSSNRGQETQYF. For the CDR3, the DNA is TGTGCCACCAGCAGCAACAGGGGGCAGGAGACCCAGTACTTC. The full variable domain, with the rest looked up from reference TRBV15 and TRBJ2-5, is DAMVIQNPRYQVTQFGKPVTLSCSQTLNHNVMYWYQQKSSQAPKLLFHYYDKDFNNEADTPDNFQSRRPNTSFCFLDIRSPGLGDTAMYLCATSSNRGQETQYFGPGTRLLVL.

The rearrangement joins TRBV6-5 to TRBJ1-1; D unresolved. CDR1 is MNHEY, CDR2 SVGAGI, per germline. V was shortened by 8 bases and J by 0 bases, with 16 bases between the two germline ends. The CDR3 consists of 15 residues. CDR3 loop: CASLPRGVMNTEAFF. CDR3 in DNA: TGTGCCAGCCTCCCAAGAGGCGTAATGAACACTGAAGCTTTCTTT.

The V and J genes are TRBV18 and TRBJ1-1, with D unclear. Trimming cost V 3 bases and J 1 base, with 9 bases left between them. The CDR3 is made up of 14 amino acids. CDR1 and CDR2 (germline): KGHSH, LQKENI. This CDR3 reads CASSPGVENTEAFF. Here the CDR3 DNA reads TGTGCCAGCTCACCGGGAGTCGAGAACACTGAAGCTTTCTTT.

V is TRBV6-2 or TRBV6-3 and J is TRBJ1-1, with 7 bases that match TRBD1. CDR3 length equals 14 residues. V gave up 2 bases and J gave up 7 bases; unmatched junction bases: 7. Germline CDR1 MNHEY, CDR2 SVGEGT. DNA for the CDR3: TGTGCCAGCAGTTACCCTAGGACAGGTAGTGAAGCTTTCTTT. Encoded protein: CASSYPRTGSEAFF.

The chain is built from TRBV6-5 and TRBJ2-7, with D possibly TRBD1 on 6 matching bases. The CDR3 is 14 amino acids. Trimming pared 5 bases from V and 3 bases from J, leaving 14 bases between. CDR1 is MNHEY, CDR2 SVGAGI, per germline. CDR3 amino acids: CASSHGQGIYEQYF. For the CDR3, the DNA is TGTGCCAGCAGTCACGGGCAGGGGATCTACGAGCAGTACTTC.

The chain employs TRBV12-3 or TRBV12-4 and TRBJ1-1; a possible D gene is TRBD1 (5 bases). V was cut by 5 bases and J by 1 base, with 8 bases left in between. The CDR3 covers 13 residues. The CDR3 nucleotides read TGTGCCAGCAGTGGTGACAGGAACACTGAAGCTTTCTTT. Residues: CASSGDRNTEAFF.

As for this clone: This same CDR3 is encoded by further DNA sequences in the sample. The chain couples TRBV25-1 to TRBJ1-5; D may be TRBD1 (6 bases). The CDR3 extends over 14 amino acids. Germline loops: CDR1 MGHDK, CDR2 SYGVNS. Trimming removed 4 bases at V and 4 bases at J, with 11 bases between. The CDR3 nucleotides read TGTGCCAGCAGTGCGACAGGTGGTAATCAGCCCCAGCATTTT. It encodes CASSATGGNQPQHF.

The chain recombines TRBV5-1 with TRBJ1-3; 7 positions agree with TRBD1. V lost 0 bases and J lost 1; bases outside the gene matches: 7. Germline lookup yields CDR1 SGHRS and CDR2 YFSETQ. The CDR3 covers 17 residues. The CDR3 nucleotides read TGCGCCAGCAGCTTGGATGGGACAGTCAATTCTGGAAACACCATATATTTT. Translating it yields CASSLDGTVNSGNTIYF. Filled out from reference TRBV5-1 and TRBJ1-3, the complete variable domain reads KAGVTQTPRYLIKTRGQQVTLSCSPISGHRSVSWYQQTPGQGLQFLFEYFSETQRNKGNFPGRFSGRQFSNSRSEMNVSTLELGDSALYLCASSLDGTVNSGNTIYFGEGSWLTVV.

This CDR3 is CASRGGRALHEQFF. The CDR3 coding sequence is TGTGCCAGCAGAGGCGGGAGGGCCCTTCATGAGCAGTTCTTC. The rearrangement links TRBV7-2 to TRBJ2-1; TRBD2 aligns across 9 bases. Trimming at V came to 6 bases and at J to 8 bases, leaving 8 bases not matched to a gene. The CDR3 is 14 residues long. Germline CDR1 is SGHTA and CDR2 is FQGNSA. The complete variable domain, with remaining parts taken from reference TRBV7-2 and TRBJ2-1, reads GAGVSQSPSNKVTEKGKDVELRCDPISGHTALYWYRQSLGQGLEFLIYFQGNSAPDKSGLPSDRFSAERTGGSVSTLTIQRTQQEDSAVYLCASRGGRALHEQFFGPGTRLTVL.

V gene TRBV29-1 combines with J gene TRBJ1-2; maybe TRBD1 (6 bases). Trimming stripped 5 bases from V and 5 bases from J, with 12 bases between. Germline V CDR1 and CDR2: SQVTM, ANQGSEA. This CDR3 has 12 amino acids. The CDR3 sequence: CSVRTDSYGYTF. The CDR3, as DNA: TGCAGCGTTCGCACGGACAGTTATGGCTACACCTTC.